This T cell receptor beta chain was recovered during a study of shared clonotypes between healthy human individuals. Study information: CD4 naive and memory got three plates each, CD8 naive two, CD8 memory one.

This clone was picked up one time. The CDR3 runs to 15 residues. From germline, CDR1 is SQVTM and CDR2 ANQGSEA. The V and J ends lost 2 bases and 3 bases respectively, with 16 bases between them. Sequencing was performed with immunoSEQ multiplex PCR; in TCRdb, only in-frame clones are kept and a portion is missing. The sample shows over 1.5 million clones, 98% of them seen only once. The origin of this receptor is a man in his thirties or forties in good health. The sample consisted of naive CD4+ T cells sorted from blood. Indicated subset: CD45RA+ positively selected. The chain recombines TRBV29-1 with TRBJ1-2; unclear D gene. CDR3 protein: CSVEKRTRRDYGYTF. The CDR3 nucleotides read TGCAGCGTTGAAAAGAGGACGAGGAGAGACTATGGCTACACCTTC.